A selection of T cell receptor beta chains follows, all from one sample in a study of blood T cells in healthy people across ages. MiXCR was run by TCRdb on the 5' RACE reads, yielding one entry per CDR3 protein. The profile shows more than 1,000,000 distinct CDR3 sequences, approximately 25% of them singletons. The sample was also linked to a second study, of T cells of mothers and their children.

What was sequenced was blood. The source is a girl aged 2 to 10 in good health. CDR3s include the opening cysteine and the closing phenylalanine or tryptophan. Clone size is shown for a subset of rows, as once, few, many or a class of expanded clone.

len	v_gene	j_gene	abundance	CDR3aa
14	TRBV4-1	TRBJ1-1	.	CASSQDEGGTEAFF
17	TRBV6-6	TRBJ1-1	.	CASSLPQGDWMNTEAFF
16	TRBV14	TRBJ2-2	many	CASSQYRGHRTGELFF
16	TRBV28	TRBJ1-2	few	CASSLGLTGGLGGYTF
22	TRBV4-3	TRBJ2-4	many	CASTLSGTGGNPSHGMENIQYF
13	TRBV12-3/TRBV12-4	TRBJ2-7	.	CASSRKGPYEQYF
13	TRBV27	TRBJ2-7	few	CASRLSVGYEQYF
13	TRBV20-1	TRBJ2-1	.	CSPYTDTYNEQFF
14	TRBV20-1	.	.	CSSYDRGNSYEQYF
13	TRBV7-3	TRBJ2-1	once	CASSFTAYNEQFF
13	TRBV14	TRBJ2-7	few	CASSQLEDYGVYF
13	TRBV29-1	TRBJ1-2	.	CSSIPSGLGGYTF
15	TRBV12-3/TRBV12-4	TRBJ2-1	.	CASRIGTSGGGEQFF
14	TRBV29-1	TRBJ2-5	few	CSVRDRGPRETQYF
17	TRBV7-3	TRBJ2-3	few	CASSLKPGAGGTDTQYF
15	TRBV20-1	TRBJ2-7	.	CSARGGRDFSYEQYF
11	TRBV20-1	TRBJ2-7	.	CSATGMDEQYF
13	TRBV9	TRBJ2-7	few	CASSVEIGYEQYF
16	TRBV7-3	.	few	CASSLATSGSYNEQFF
13	TRBV7-9	TRBJ1-6	.	CASPGTAGSPLHF
16	TRBV6-2/TRBV6-3	TRBJ2-3	.	CASSYGPGIGTDTQYF
16	TRBV4-1	TRBJ1-4	few	CASSQTKTGLNEKLFF
12	TRBV7-9	TRBJ2-1	.	CASSSYGGFEFF
14	TRBV5-1	TRBJ2-5	once	CASSGTGVAETQYF
13	TRBV7-2	TRBJ1-3	few	CASSSYPGNTIYF
23	TRBV7-8	TRBJ2-1	.	CASSHPGQQKLAGAPQLYNEQFF
13	TRBV29-1	TRBJ2-7	.	CSVATVRTYEQYF
15	TRBV11-2	TRBJ2-2	few	CASSGDRANTGELFF
12	TRBV19	TRBJ2-7	few	CASSKGGYEQYF
12	TRBV24-1	TRBJ1-3	.	CATSSNGNTIYF
15	TRBV28	TRBJ1-1	.	CASSFRGSGITEAFF
15	TRBV6-6	TRBJ2-3	.	CASSQKQGETDTQYF
16	TRBV29-1	TRBJ1-1	.	CSPTSLSGQGPIEAFF
14	TRBV20-1	TRBJ2-3	.	CSATGRGSTDTQYF
15	TRBV6-1	TRBJ1-1	.	CASRAGKEPNTEAFF
13	TRBV4-1	TRBJ1-6	.	CASSLTGTSPLHF
13	TRBV12-3/TRBV12-4	.	few	CASSQRSGYEQFF
18	TRBV6-2/TRBV6-3	TRBJ2-6	few	CASIRTGKDYSGANVLTF
16	TRBV11-2	TRBJ1-3	few	CASSLTSGSSGNTIYF
13	TRBV6-5	TRBJ1-2	.	CASRGQEAYGYTF
16	TRBV9	TRBJ1-3	.	CASSVYAGASGNTIYF
15	TRBV19	TRBJ2-1	.	CASSIGTGTGDEQFF
16	TRBV5-1	TRBJ2-3	.	CASSSSGLAGLPTQYF
12	TRBV29-1	TRBJ2-4	few	CSVAVVERIQYF
14	TRBV5-1	TRBJ2-1	.	CASSLVEGYNEQFF
10	TRBV6-1	TRBJ2-7	.	CASSGVWQDF
14	TRBV5-1	TRBJ2-7	.	CASRLAPFTYEQYF
14	TRBV28	TRBJ2-5	.	CASRPTSGKETQYF